The next 19 T cell receptor beta chains were all read from a single sample in a study of shared clonotypes between healthy human individuals. TCRdb's table, derived via immunoSEQ multiplex PCR, lists solely in-frame clones and lacks some. The sample lists 2 million to 3 million clones, 93% occurring once. Sequenced input: naive CD4+ T cells from PBMCs. Noted subset: CD45RA+ positively selected. The receptor source for this set is a man aged 18 to 29 in good health. Some clones in this sample may be carry-over from other donors' samples.

The V gene is TRBV18, the J gene TRBJ2-1, with 7 positions matching TRBD2. The CDR3 runs to 17 residues. In germline, CDR1 is KGHSH, CDR2 LQKENI. V shed 0 bases, J shed 4 bases, and the junction held 9 bases outside the gene matches. CDR3 nucleotide sequence: TGTGCCAGCTCACCACCGTCGGCGGGAGAAGGATACAATGAGCAGTTCTTC. It yields the protein CASSPPSAGEGYNEQFF.

Concerning this clone: Other nucleotide sequences from this sample produce the same CDR3. This chain links TRBV9 with TRBJ2-1; D may be TRBD2 (6 bases). The V gene lost 0 bases and the J gene lost 0 bases, with 10 bases spanning the gap. Germline loops: CDR1 SGDLS, CDR2 YYNGEE. The CDR3 length is 16 residues. The CDR3 loop is CASSVDPAGSYNEQFF. The CDR3 DNA follows: TGTGCCAGCAGCGTAGACCCAGCGGGCTCCTACAATGAGCAGTTCTTC.

V gene TRBV5-1 combines with J gene TRBJ2-1; D not certain. This CDR3 has 13 residues. Trimming stripped 1 base from V and 10 bases from J, with 12 bases between. Germline loops: CDR1 SGHRS, CDR2 YFSETQ. The CDR3 here is CASSLSWGWEQFF. CDR3 nucleotide sequence: TGCGCCAGCAGCTTGAGCTGGGGATGGGAGCAGTTCTTC.

About this clone: This specimen includes other DNA sequences encoding the same CDR3. This chain links TRBV18 with TRBJ2-5; D is unresolved. The CDR3 runs to 13 residues. Per germline, CDR1 KGHSH and CDR2 LQKENI. V lost 3 bases to trimming and J lost 4 bases, with 9 bases between them. CDR3 DNA: TGTGCCAGCTCACCCCGGAGAGGAGAGACCCAGTACTTC. Its protein product is CASSPRRGETQYF.

About this clone: Other nucleotide sequences in the sample specify the same CDR3. The chain uses TRBV12-5 and TRBJ2-3, with D tentatively TRBD2 (5 bases). There are 13 residues in the CDR3. Germline CDR1 is LGHNT and CDR2 is FRNRAP. Trimming stripped 2 bases from V and 4 bases from J, with 7 bases between. The CDR3 coding sequence is TGTGCTAGTGGTTTGATCGGGGCAGATACGCAGTATTTT. This sequence encodes CASGLIGADTQYF.

About this clone itself: In the same sample, other DNA sequences code for this CDR3. This rearrangement joins TRBV7-9 to TRBJ1-3; D might be TRBD1 (6 bases). Germline loops: CDR1 SEHNR, CDR2 FQNEAQ (reference sequence). The CDR3 has 14 residues. V shed 0 bases and J shed 7 bases, with 10 bases lying between them. The CDR3 region is CASSLAGGGNTIYF. CDR3 nucleotide sequence: TGTGCCAGCAGCTTAGCCGGAGGGGGGAACACCATATATTTT. The full variable domain, its missing parts supplied by reference TRBV7-9 and TRBJ1-3, is DTGVSQNPRHKITKRGQNVTFRCDPISEHNRLYWYRQTLGQGPEFLTYFQNEAQLEKSRLLSDRFSAERPKGSFSTLEIQRTEQGDSAMYLCASSLAGGGNTIYFGEGSWLTVV.

This sequence joins TRBV25-1 and TRBJ1-4; a weak D match, TRBD1 (5 bases). The CDR3 length is 14 residues. Trimming removed 5 bases at V and 13 bases at J, with 20 bases between. From germline, CDR1 is MGHDK and CDR2 SYGVNS. The CDR3 DNA reads TGTGCCAGCAGTCCCAACTATGGCCAGGGTCCACTGTTTTTT. This codes for CASSPNYGQGPLFF.

For this clone: Other DNA sequences in this specimen translate into the identical CDR3. The chain employs TRBV7-3 and TRBJ2-3, with D perhaps matching TRBD1 (6 bases). The ends were cut back, 5 bases at V and 2 bases at J, with 11 bases in the middle. Germline values: CDR1 SGHTA, CDR2 FQGTGA. CDR3 length equals 14 residues. CDR3 residues: CASSPGQITDTQYF. The CDR3 DNA follows: TGTGCCAGCAGCCCTGGACAGATCACAGATACGCAGTATTTT.

This clone occurred once. The chain is built from TRBV5-1 and TRBJ2-5; D ambiguous. V was clipped by 2 bases and J by 2 bases, with 10 bases between them. The germline CDR1 and CDR2 sequences are SGHRS and YFSETQ. CDR3 length: 14 amino acids. For the CDR3, the DNA is TGCGCCAGCAGCTTACGTCAGCTTCAAGAGACCCAGTACTTC. Encoded protein: CASSLRQLQETQYF.

The chain employs TRBV15 and TRBJ1-2; D possibly corresponds to TRBD1 (5 bases). Germline values: CDR1 LNHNV, CDR2 YYDKDF (reference sequence). The CDR3 is 14 amino acids. V lost 0 bases, J lost 8 bases, and 13 bases lay in between. The CDR3 loop reads CATSRERGVYGYTF. The DNA of the CDR3 is TGTGCCACCAGCAGAGAGAGGGGAGTATACGGCTACACCTTC.

V is TRBV2 and J is TRBJ2-1, with 11 bases matching TRBD2. V lost 5 bases and J lost 1; bases outside the gene matches: 25. CDR1 is SNHLY, CDR2 FYNNEI, per germline. The CDR3 totals 23 residues. The CDR3 DNA sequence: TGTGCCAGCAGTTTTTGGCAGGGGGATCTAGCGGGAGGAACCAGGGTTTCCTACAATGAGCAGTTCTTC. Its translation: CASSFWQGDLAGGTRVSYNEQFF.

The DNA of the CDR3 is TGTGCCAGCAGGGCAAACGGACTGTCAACAGATACGCAGTATTTT. Amino acid sequence: CASRANGLSTDTQYF. The chain is built from TRBV6-5 and TRBJ2-3; tentative D call: TRBD2 (5 bases). The CDR3 totals 15 residues. Germline lookup yields CDR1 MNHEY and CDR2 SVGAGI. Trimming pared 6 bases from V and 3 bases from J, leaving 16 bases between.

The chain joins TRBV11-2 to TRBJ2-3; D is unclear. The CDR3 contains 15 residues. Germline assignment: CDR1 SGHAT and CDR2 FQNNGV. V was trimmed by 0 bases and J by 4 bases, leaving 11 bases between them. CDR3 nucleotides: TGTGCCAGCAGCTTAGAGGGTCTGCAGGCAGATACGCAGTATTTT. Amino acids: CASSLEGLQADTQYF.

The V call is TRBV4-2, the J call TRBJ2-2; D could derive from TRBD1 or TRBD2 (5 bases each). V was cut by 2 bases and J by 2 bases, with 12 bases left in between. The CDR3 totals 16 residues. CDR1 and CDR2 from the germline V gene are LGHNA and YNFKEQ. The CDR3 spells CASSQSPGRNTGELFF. CDR3 in DNA: TGTGCCAGCAGCCAAAGCCCGGGACGAAACACCGGGGAGCTGTTTTTT.

The genes are TRBV18 and TRBJ2-1, with TRBD2 as a possible D gene (5 bases). The CDR3 is made up of 16 amino acids. Trimming removed 0 bases at V and 8 bases at J, with 17 bases between. The germline V gene encodes CDR1 KGHSH and CDR2 LQKENI. This CDR3 is CASSPPGAVRLDEQFF. The CDR3 bases are TGTGCCAGCTCACCACCGGGAGCGGTCCGGTTGGATGAGCAGTTCTTC.

The CDR3 reads CARRLVSYNEQFF. The CDR3 region has the DNA TGTGCCAGACGACTAGTTTCCTACAATGAGCAGTTCTTC. The V and J genes are TRBV19 and TRBJ2-1; D is perhaps TRBD2 (6 bases). Deletions cut 9 bases from V and 1 base from J, with 10 bases between. CDR3 length equals 13 residues. Germline V gives CDR1 LNHDA, CDR2 SQIVND (reference sequence).

The chain joins TRBV28 to TRBJ1-2; D perhaps matches TRBD1 (5 bases). Germline V gene sequence: CDR1 MDHEN, CDR2 SYDVKM. Trimming took off 5 bases at V and 8 bases at J, with 12 bases between the two ends. This CDR3 is built from 12 residues. This chain's CDR3 is CASSLGGDGYTF. The CDR3 region has the DNA TGTGCCAGCAGTCTAGGAGGGGACGGCTACACCTTC.

The CDR3 is CASSLGDRLGGEPQHF. CDR3 sequence (DNA): TGCGCCAGCAGCTTGGGCGACAGGTTGGGCGGGGAGCCCCAGCATTTT. This rearrangement joins TRBV5-1 to TRBJ1-5; D is perhaps TRBD1 (6 bases). This CDR3 is built from 16 residues. CDR1 and CDR2 (germline): SGHRS, YFSETQ. V shed 0 bases and J shed 8 bases, with 18 bases lying between them.

Only a few counts were recorded for this clone. The chain recombines TRBV11-3 with TRBJ1-1; D unclear. Per germline, CDR1 SGHNT and CDR2 YENEEA. CDR3 length: 13 residues. Trimming shortened V by 5 bases and J by 3 bases, and 10 bases separated the two germline ends. The CDR3 reads CASSPSPDTEAFF. The CDR3 nucleotides are TGTGCCAGCAGCCCCTCCCCGGACACTGAAGCTTTCTTT.